The rows below give T cell receptor beta chains drawn from one sample of a study of type 1 regulatory T cells. TCRdb re-derived calls from the reads in MiXCR, one entry per CDR3 protein. The sample lists approximately 97,000 distinct CDR3 sequences; about a third were seen once. The sequenced sample consisted of CD4+ T cells, either the whole sample or a sorted fraction (not recorded which). The origin of the receptors is a human donor in good health. Both conserved end residues are part of each CDR3. Each record gives: D gene, J gene, clone size, V gene, CDR3 DNA, CDR3 protein. The D gene is left open where the match is weak. Not all rows give a size; the values are once, few, many and, for expanded clones, a class.

D gene: -
J gene: TRBJ2-3
clone size: few
V gene: TRBV28
CDR3 DNA: TGTGCCAGCAAACCCATCGGGACCAGCGGTCGAGATACGCAGTATTTT
CDR3 protein: CASKPIGTSGRDTQYF

D gene: -
J gene: TRBJ1-2
clone size: few
V gene: TRBV27
CDR3 DNA: TGTGCCAGCAGTTTACGGGGGCAGGGAGGGTATGGCTACACCTTC
CDR3 protein: CASSLRGQGGYGYTF

D gene: TRBD1
J gene: TRBJ1-6
clone size: few
V gene: TRBV11-2
CDR3 DNA: TGTGCCAGCAGCTTAGGTACAGGGGGCGCCTCCTCACCCCTCCACTTT
CDR3 protein: CASSLGTGGASSPLHF

D gene: -
J gene: TRBJ1-5
clone size: few
V gene: TRBV2
CDR3 DNA: TGTGCCAGCAGTGAAACGGGGTACGATCAGCCCCAGCATTTT
CDR3 protein: CASSETGYDQPQHF

D gene: -
J gene: TRBJ1-1
clone size: once
V gene: TRBV20-1
CDR3 DNA: TGCAGTGCTAGAGATAACTTTCAGGGCCCGAACACTGAAGCTTTCTTT
CDR3 protein: CSARDNFQGPNTEAFF

D gene: -
J gene: TRBJ2-4
clone size: -
V gene: TRBV5-6
CDR3 DNA: TGTGCCAGCAGCTTGGTTTCCGCGACAAACATTCAGTACTTC
CDR3 protein: CASSLVSATNIQYF

D gene: -
J gene: TRBJ2-3
clone size: -
V gene: TRBV13
CDR3 DNA: TGTGCCAGCAGCTTAGAACAGGGGAGGAATACGCAGTATTTT
CDR3 protein: CASSLEQGRNTQYF

D gene: -
J gene: TRBJ1-6
clone size: -
V gene: TRBV20-1
CDR3 DNA: TGCAGTGCTCCCCTTATGCCCGATAATTCACCCCTCCACTTT
CDR3 protein: CSAPLMPDNSPLHF

D gene: TRBD1
J gene: TRBJ1-1
clone size: few
V gene: TRBV20-1
CDR3 DNA: TGCAGTGCTAGACGCCCTTCGGACAGGGGCACTGAAGCTTTCTTT
CDR3 protein: CSARRPSDRGTEAFF

D gene: -
J gene: TRBJ2-6
clone size: -
V gene: TRBV11-2
CDR3 DNA: TGTGCCAGCAGCTTAGATGGCAGTCTACTTGGGGCCAACGTCCTGACTTTC
CDR3 protein: CASSLDGSLLGANVLTF

D gene: -
J gene: TRBJ1-5
clone size: few
V gene: TRBV10-3
CDR3 DNA: TGTGCCATCAGTTCCGACGGGAACAATCAGCCCCAGCATTTT
CDR3 protein: CAISSDGNNQPQHF

D gene: TRBD1
J gene: TRBJ1-4
clone size: -
V gene: TRBV20-1
CDR3 DNA: TGCAGTGCTAGAGACTTGGACAGGGACGGCTTT
CDR3 protein: CSARDLDRDGF

D gene: TRBD2
J gene: TRBJ2-1
clone size: few
V gene: TRBV20-1
CDR3 DNA: TGCAGTGCTAGAGGAAGCCTAGCGGGAGACGATGAGCAGTTCTTC
CDR3 protein: CSARGSLAGDDEQFF

D gene: -
J gene: TRBJ1-2
clone size: few
V gene: TRBV3-1
CDR3 DNA: TGTGCCAGCAGCCAAGATGTAGAGAGGGACTATGGCTACACCTTC
CDR3 protein: CASSQDVERDYGYTF

D gene: TRBD2
J gene: TRBJ2-1
clone size: -
V gene: TRBV20-1
CDR3 DNA: TGCAGTGCGATTCCTCTAGCGGGGGGGAGGAATGAGCAGTTCTTC
CDR3 protein: CSAIPLAGGRNEQFF

D gene: -
J gene: TRBJ2-5
clone size: -
V gene: TRBV20-1
CDR3 DNA: TGCAGTGCTAGAGACCAATCCTTGGAGACCCAGTACTTC
CDR3 protein: CSARDQSLETQYF